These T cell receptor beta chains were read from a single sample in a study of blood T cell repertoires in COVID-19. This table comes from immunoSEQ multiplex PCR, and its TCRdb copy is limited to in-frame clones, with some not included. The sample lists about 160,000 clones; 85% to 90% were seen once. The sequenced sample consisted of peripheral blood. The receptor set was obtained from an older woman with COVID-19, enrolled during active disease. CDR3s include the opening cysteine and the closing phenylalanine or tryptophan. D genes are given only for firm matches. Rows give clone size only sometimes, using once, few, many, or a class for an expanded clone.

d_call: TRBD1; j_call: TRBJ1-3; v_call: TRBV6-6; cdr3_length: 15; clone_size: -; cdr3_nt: TGTGCCAGCAGTTGGGACAGGGACCCCCGGAACACCATATATTTT; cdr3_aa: CASSWDRDPRNTIYF
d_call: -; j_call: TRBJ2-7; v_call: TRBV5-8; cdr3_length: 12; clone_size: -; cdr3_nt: TGTGCCAGCAGCGCTGCGGGGTACGAGCAGTACTTC; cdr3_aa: CASSAAGYEQYF
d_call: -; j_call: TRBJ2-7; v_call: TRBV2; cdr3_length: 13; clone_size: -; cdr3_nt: TGTGCCAGCATGAGGTTTGGTCAGTTCGAGCAGTACTTC; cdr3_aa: CASMRFGQFEQYF
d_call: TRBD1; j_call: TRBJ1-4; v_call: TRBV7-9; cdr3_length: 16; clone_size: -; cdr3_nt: TGTGCCAGCGTCCCCGCCCAACAGGGGGGAGGTGAAAAACTGTTTTTT; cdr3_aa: CASVPAQQGGGEKLFF
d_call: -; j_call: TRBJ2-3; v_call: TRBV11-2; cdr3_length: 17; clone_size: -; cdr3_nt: TGTGCCAGCAGCTTAGACACGGGGAACCCGGGAGCAGATACGCAGTATTTT; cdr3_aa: CASSLDTGNPGADTQYF
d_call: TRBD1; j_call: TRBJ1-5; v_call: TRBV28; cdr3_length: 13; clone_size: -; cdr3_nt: TGTGCCAGTGCAGGGACAGCAAATCAGCCCCAGCATTTT; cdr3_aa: CASAGTANQPQHF
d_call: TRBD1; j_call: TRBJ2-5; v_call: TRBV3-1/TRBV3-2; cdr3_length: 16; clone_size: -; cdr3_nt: TGTGCCAGCAGCCCAGGCGGACAGGGCAATCGAGAGACCCAGTACTTC; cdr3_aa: CASSPGGQGNRETQYF
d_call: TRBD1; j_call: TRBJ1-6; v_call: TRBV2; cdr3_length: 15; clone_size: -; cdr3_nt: TGTGCCAGCAGCGTTGGGACAGGCCGTGCCTCACCCCTCCACTTT; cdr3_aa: CASSVGTGRASPLHF
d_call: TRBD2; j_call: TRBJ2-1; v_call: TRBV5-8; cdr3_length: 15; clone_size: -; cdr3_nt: TGTGCCAGCAGCTTGGAACTAGCGGCCTACAATGAGCAGTTCTTC; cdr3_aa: CASSLELAAYNEQFF
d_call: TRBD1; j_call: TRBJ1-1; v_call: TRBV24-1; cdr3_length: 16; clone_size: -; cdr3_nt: TGTGCCACCAGCGTTGGCCGTGGACAGGGGGACACTGAAGCTTTCTTT; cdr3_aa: CATSVGRGQGDTEAFF
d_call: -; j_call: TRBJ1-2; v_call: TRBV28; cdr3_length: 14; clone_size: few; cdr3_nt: TGTGCCAGCAGTTTACCGACAGCCCCATATGGCTACACCTTC; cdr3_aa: CASSLPTAPYGYTF
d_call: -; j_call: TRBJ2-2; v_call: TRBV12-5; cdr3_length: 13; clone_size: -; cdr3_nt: TGTGCTAGTGGTTTATCACTGGCCGGGGAGCTGTTTTTT; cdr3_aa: CASGLSLAGELFF
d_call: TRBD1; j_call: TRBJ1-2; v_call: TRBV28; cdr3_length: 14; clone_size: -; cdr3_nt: TGTGCCAGCAGCACTCCGGGACAGGACTATGGCTACACCTTC; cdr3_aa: CASSTPGQDYGYTF
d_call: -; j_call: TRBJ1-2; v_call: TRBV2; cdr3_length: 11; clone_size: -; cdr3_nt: TGTGCCAGCAGAGATTACAGGGAGAGAACCTTC; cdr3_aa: CASRDYRERTF
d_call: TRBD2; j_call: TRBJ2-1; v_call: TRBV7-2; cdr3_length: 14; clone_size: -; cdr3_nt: TGTGCCAGCATGGCGGGGGGAGGGTCCAATGAGCAGTTCTTC; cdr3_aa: CASMAGGGSNEQFF
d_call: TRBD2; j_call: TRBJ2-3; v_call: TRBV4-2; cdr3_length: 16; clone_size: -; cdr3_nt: TGTGCCAGCAGCCAAGACGCGGGGGGGCTCTCAGATACGCAGTATTTT; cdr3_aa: CASSQDAGGLSDTQYF
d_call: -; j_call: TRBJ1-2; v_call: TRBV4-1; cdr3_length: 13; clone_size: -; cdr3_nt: TGCGCCAGCAGACCCAGGGAATCCTGGGGCTACACCTTC; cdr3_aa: CASRPRESWGYTF
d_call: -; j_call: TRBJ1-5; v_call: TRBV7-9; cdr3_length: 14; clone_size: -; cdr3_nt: TGTGCCAGCAGCTTAGTAGGGGAGGGGCAGCCCCAGCATTTT; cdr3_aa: CASSLVGEGQPQHF
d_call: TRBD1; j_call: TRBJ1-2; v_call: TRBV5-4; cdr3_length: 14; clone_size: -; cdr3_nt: TGTGCCAGCAGCTTGAATCGACAGGGTAATGGCTACACCTTC; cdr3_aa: CASSLNRQGNGYTF
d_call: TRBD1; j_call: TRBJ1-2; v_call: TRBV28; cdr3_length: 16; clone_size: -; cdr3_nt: TGTGCCAGCAGGGTATTACAGGGGGGGGCTAACTATGGCTACACCTTC; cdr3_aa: CASRVLQGGANYGYTF
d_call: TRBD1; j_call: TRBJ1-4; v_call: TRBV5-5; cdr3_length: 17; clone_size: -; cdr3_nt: TGTGCCAGCAGCTTAGCCAGGGGGCGTCTCTCTAATGAAAAACTGTTTTTT; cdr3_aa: CASSLARGRLSNEKLFF
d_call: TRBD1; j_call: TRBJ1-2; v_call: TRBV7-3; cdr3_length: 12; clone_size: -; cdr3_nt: TGTGCCGGTGGGGACAGTAACTATGGCTACACCTTC; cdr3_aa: CAGGDSNYGYTF
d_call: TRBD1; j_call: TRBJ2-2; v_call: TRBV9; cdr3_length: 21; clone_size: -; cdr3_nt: TGTGCCAGCAGCGTAAACCCCTCCGGACAGGGGGCTGGGGATCAGACCGGGGAGCTGTTTTTT; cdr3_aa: CASSVNPSGQGAGDQTGELFF
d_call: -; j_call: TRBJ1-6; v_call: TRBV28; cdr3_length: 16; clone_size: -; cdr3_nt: TGTGCCAGCAGTTCCCCGGGTTTTTCTGGTAATTCACCCCTCCACTTT; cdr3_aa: CASSSPGFSGNSPLHF
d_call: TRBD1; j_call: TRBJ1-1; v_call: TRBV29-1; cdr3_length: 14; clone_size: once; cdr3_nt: TGCAGCGTTGCTAGGGGGCTCTTGGACACTGAAGCTTTCTTT; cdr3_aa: CSVARGLLDTEAFF
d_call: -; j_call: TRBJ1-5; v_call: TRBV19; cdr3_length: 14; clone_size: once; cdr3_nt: TGTGCCAGTAGTGGACAGATTAGCAATCAGCCCCAGCATTTT; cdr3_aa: CASSGQISNQPQHF
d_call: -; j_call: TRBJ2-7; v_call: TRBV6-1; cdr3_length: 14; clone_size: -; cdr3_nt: TGTGCCAGCAGTGAAAGGGGAAGCTCCTACGAGCAGTACTTC; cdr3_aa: CASSERGSSYEQYF
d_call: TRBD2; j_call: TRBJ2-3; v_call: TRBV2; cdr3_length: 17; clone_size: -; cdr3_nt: TGTGCCAGCAGGGCCCGCCGGCTAGCGGGGGTCCGGGATACGCAGTATTTT; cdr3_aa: CASRARRLAGVRDTQYF
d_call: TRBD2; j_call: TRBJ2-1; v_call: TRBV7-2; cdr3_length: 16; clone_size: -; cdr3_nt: TGTGCCAGCAGCACAACTAGCGGGGGGTCCTACAATGAGCAGTTCTTC; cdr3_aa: CASSTTSGGSYNEQFF
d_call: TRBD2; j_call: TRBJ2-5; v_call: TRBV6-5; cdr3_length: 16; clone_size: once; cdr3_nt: TGTGCCAGCAGTTCTCTAGCGGGGGGAGGTTGGGAGACCCAGTACTTC; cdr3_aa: CASSSLAGGGWETQYF
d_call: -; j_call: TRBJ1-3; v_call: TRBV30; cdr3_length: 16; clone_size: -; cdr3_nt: TGTGCCTGGGGGGGAAGAGGAGGGCTCCTCGGAAACACCATATATTTT; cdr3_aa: CAWGGRGGLLGNTIYF
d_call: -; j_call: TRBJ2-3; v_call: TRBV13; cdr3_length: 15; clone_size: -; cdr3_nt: TGTGCCAGCAACCAATGGGGCAGGCACACAGATACGCAGTATTTT; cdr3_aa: CASNQWGRHTDTQYF
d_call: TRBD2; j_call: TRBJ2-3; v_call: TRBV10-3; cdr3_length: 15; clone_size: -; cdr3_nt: TGTGCCATCAGTGCTGGTAGCGGGGACACAGATACGCAGTATTTT; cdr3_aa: CAISAGSGDTDTQYF
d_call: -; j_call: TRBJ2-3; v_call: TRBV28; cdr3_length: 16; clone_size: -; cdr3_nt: TGTGCCAGCAGTTTCGAAGACACATTCGGCACAGATACGCAGTATTTT; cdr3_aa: CASSFEDTFGTDTQYF
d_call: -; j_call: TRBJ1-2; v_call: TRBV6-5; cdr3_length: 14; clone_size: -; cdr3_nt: TGTGCCAGCAGCCGACAGGTTTTGGACTATGGCTACACCTTC; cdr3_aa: CASSRQVLDYGYTF
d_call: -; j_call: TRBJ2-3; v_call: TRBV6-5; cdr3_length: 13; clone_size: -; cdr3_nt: TGTGCCAGTACTTCCCTCAACACAGATACGCAGTATTTT; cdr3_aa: CASTSLNTDTQYF
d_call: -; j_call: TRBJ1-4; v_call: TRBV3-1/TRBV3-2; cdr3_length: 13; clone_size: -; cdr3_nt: TGTGCCAGCAGCCAAGTGGCAGGGGAAAAACTGTTTTTT; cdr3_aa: CASSQVAGEKLFF
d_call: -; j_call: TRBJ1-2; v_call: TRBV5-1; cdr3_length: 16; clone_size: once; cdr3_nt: TGCGCCAGCAACGACCGACCCGGGACACGGGCCTATGGCTACACCTTC; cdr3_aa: CASNDRPGTRAYGYTF
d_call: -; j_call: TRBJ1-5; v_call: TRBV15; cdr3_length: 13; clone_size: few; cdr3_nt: TGTGCCACCAGCAAGGAGAGCAATCAGCCCCAGCATTTT; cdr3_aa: CATSKESNQPQHF
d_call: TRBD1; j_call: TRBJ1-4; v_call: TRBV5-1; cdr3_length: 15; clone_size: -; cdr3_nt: TGCGCCAGCAGCTTGGGGGACAGAACTAATGAAAAACTGTTTTTT; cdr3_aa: CASSLGDRTNEKLFF
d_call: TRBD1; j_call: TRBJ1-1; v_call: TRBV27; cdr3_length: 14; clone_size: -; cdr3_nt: TGTGCCAGCAGTTTGGGGACAGGGTTTGGTGAAGCTTTCTTT; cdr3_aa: CASSLGTGFGEAFF
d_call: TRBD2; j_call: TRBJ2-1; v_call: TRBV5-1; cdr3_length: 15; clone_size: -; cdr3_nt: TGCGCCAGCAGCTTGATGGGGGGGTGGAACAATGAGCAGTTCTTC; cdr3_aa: CASSLMGGWNNEQFF
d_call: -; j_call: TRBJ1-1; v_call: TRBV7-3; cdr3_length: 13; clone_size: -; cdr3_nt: TGTGCCAGCAGCTTATACCCTAGCACTGAAGCTTTCTTT; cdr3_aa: CASSLYPSTEAFF
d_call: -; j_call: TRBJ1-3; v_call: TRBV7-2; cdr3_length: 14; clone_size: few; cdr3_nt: TGTGCCAGCAGCTTATACAGGGAGGGAAACACCATATATTTT; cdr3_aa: CASSLYREGNTIYF
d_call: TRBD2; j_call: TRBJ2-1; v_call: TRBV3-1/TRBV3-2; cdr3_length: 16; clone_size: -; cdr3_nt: TGTGCCAGCAGCCAAGATACAACGGGGGGGTACAATGAGCAGTTCTTC; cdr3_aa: CASSQDTTGGYNEQFF
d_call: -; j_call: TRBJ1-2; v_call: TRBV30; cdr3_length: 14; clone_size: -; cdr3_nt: TGTGCCTGGACCCAAGGCGGCAGTAACTATGGCTACACCTTC; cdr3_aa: CAWTQGGSNYGYTF
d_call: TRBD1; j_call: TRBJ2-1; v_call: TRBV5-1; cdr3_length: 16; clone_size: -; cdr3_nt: TGCGCCAGCAGCCGAGCCGGGACAGGGGTCAACAATGAGCAGTTCTTC; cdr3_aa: CASSRAGTGVNNEQFF
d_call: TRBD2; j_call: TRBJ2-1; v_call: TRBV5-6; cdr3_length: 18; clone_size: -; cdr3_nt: TGTGCCAGCATCCGACTAGCGGGGGGCTCGCGACTCTACAATGAGCAGTTCTTC; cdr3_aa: CASIRLAGGSRLYNEQFF
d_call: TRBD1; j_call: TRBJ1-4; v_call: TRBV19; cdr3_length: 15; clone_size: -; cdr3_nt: TGTGCCAGTAAGATTGGGGGACAGCGTAATGAAAAACTGTTTTTT; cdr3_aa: CASKIGGQRNEKLFF
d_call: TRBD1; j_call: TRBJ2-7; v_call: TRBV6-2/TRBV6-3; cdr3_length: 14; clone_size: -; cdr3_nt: TGTGCCAGCAGTCAACCCAGGGGGAACCACGAGCAGTACTTC; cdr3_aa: CASSQPRGNHEQYF
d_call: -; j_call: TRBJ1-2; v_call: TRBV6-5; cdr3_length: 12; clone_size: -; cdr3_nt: TGTGCCGGATCCGACAGAGTCTATGGCTACACCTTC; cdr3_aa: CAGSDRVYGYTF